Each of the 5 T cell receptor beta chains below was sequenced from the same sample in a study of T cells in Graves' hyperthyroidism and ophthalmopathy. There were TCR beta CDR3 regions amplified from RNA transcripts. The TCR CDR3 first-round RT-PCR relied on the HTBI primer set. TCRdb re-called the multiplex PCR reads through MiXCR, storing one row per CDR3 protein. The sample has hundreds of thousands of distinct CDR3 sequences, roughly 14% seen once. The sample was blood. The receptors derive from a woman in her forties or fifties with Graves' ophthalmopathy.

V usage is TRBV7-9 and J usage is TRBJ1-4; D unresolved. V dropped 5 bases and J dropped 4 bases, with 11 bases sitting between them. Germline CDR1 reads SEHNR; CDR2 reads FQNEAQ (reference sequence). This CDR3 has 14 amino acids. This CDR3 is CASSPPRVNEKLFF. In nucleotides, the CDR3 is TGTGCCAGCAGCCCCCCTCGGGTTAATGAAAAACTGTTTTTT.

The sample holds many counts of this clonotype. V gene TRBV4-3 combines with J gene TRBJ2-3, with D tentatively TRBD1 (5 bases). Germline assignment: CDR1 LGHNA and CDR2 YSLEER. This CDR3 comprises 14 residues. Deletions cut 0 bases from V and 9 bases from J, with 13 bases between. CDR3 bases: TGCGCCAGCAGCCAAGACCTCTCAGGGCGAACGCAGTATTTT. This codes for CASSQDLSGRTQYF.

This chain joins TRBV29-1 and TRBJ2-7, with TRBD2 matching 10 bases. V lost 6 bases and J lost 3; bases outside the gene matches: 5. Germline CDR1 is SQVTM and CDR2 is ANQGSEA. The CDR3 totals 13 residues. The CDR3: CSVASGSFYEQYF. The CDR3, as DNA: TGCAGCGTAGCTAGCGGGAGCTTCTACGAGCAGTACTTC.

The V and J genes are TRBV12-3 or TRBV12-4 and TRBJ2-3; D not certain. The V end was cut by 6 bases, the J end by 0 bases, with 10 bases between. The CDR3 spans 14 residues. CDR3 protein: CASRAHLSTDTQYF. The CDR3 DNA reads as TGTGCCAGCAGAGCTCACCTTAGCACAGATACGCAGTATTTT.

There are many counts of this clonotype. The chain carries TRBV28 and TRBJ1-5; tentatively, D is TRBD1 (5 bases). V gave up 3 bases and J gave up 3 bases, with 21 bases separating them. The CDR3 has 18 amino acids. Germline V CDR1 and CDR2: MDHEN, SYDVKM. CDR3 sequence: CASSLGGGSTPYNQPQHF. The CDR3 bases are TGTGCCAGCAGTTTGGGGGGAGGGTCAACCCCCTACAATCAGCCCCAGCATTTT.